This record concerns one T cell receptor beta chain sequence. In this sample, this clonotype turned up a few times. The clone's antigen remains unknown. Base qualities are missing; no much larger clone stands one base away. CDR1 and CDR2 are drawn from the germline V gene (reference sequence): SEHNR, FQNEAQ. V has 5 bases trimmed and J has 5 bases trimmed; junction bases matching no gene number 9. From the cysteine through the phenylalanine, the CDR3 covers 14 amino acids. Only CDR3 DNA is held: 42 bases, read in frame from base 1. Library creation used PCR. For sequencing, an Illumina HiSeq 2500 was employed. Molecular barcoding was employed in the preparation of TCR libraries, with unique molecular identifiers being used to normalize TCRbeta repertoire quantification. The public reads were quality trimmed at Q25 with fastp and then assembled into clones with MiXCR by TCRdb, keeping productive beta chains. Each entry is one CDR3 protein sequence, shown with its most common DNA and genes. The table for this sample lists 300,000 to 400,000 distinct CDR3 sequences; around 16% of them were counted only once. Approximately 38% of the sample lies in the top ten.

The data stem from a study of T-cell reconstitution after alpha-beta-depleted transplantation in children listed by TCRdb under 2016. Context from the whole study: Using TCR repertoire profiling, the study quantitatively followed how T-cell immune reconstitution unfolded in children after TCRalphabeta/CD19-depleted allogeneic hematopoietic cell transplantation. The research as a whole found: Over the following months the frequencies of hyperexpanded clones went down, and after one year T-cell counts and TCRbeta diversity were mostly credited to newly produced T cells. The apparently early recovery of alphabetaT-cell counts about two months after transplant reportedly depended on only several hundred rapidly expanded clones that came from non-depleted graft cells. In some patients, the high TCRbeta diversity seen at day 60 was put down to recipient T cells and intrathymic progenitors that had survived conditioning.

The sample's treatment or condition label, decoded: allogeneic hematopoietic cell transplantation with graft depleted of TCRalphabeta T cells and CD19 B cells. TCRalphabeta/CD19-depleted allogeneic hematopoietic cell grafts were given to the transplant recipients, all of whom were children. The receptor chain draws on TRBV7-9 and TRBJ2-7, with 7 bases matching TRBD1. This TCR derives from a male patient between 2 and 9 years old who had a stem cell transplant for acute lymphoblastic leukemia, so the T cells may come from the graft donor. Here the sequenced sample was PBMCs, mostly from graft donor cells, taken 360 days after TCRalphabeta/CD19-depleted stem cell transplant. In nucleotide form, the sequence is TGTGCCAGCAGCCGTCCGACAGGGTCTCACGAGCAGTACTTC. Its product reads: CASSRPTGSHEQYF. The full variable domain, with segments outside the CDR3 supplied by the reference TRBV7-9 and TRBJ2-7 proteins, appears as DTGVSQNPRHKITKRGQNVTFRCDPISEHNRLYWYRQTLGQGPEFLTYFQNEAQLEKSRLLSDRFSAERPKGSFSTLEIQRTEQGDSAMYLCASSRPTGSHEQYFGPGTRLTVT.